This TCR beta chain appears in the sequencing data of a study of cytomegalovirus exposure and HLA in healthy donors. CDR1 and CDR2 from the germline V gene are LNHDA and SQIVND (reference sequence). There are 18 residues in the CDR3. V lost 4 bases and J lost 0, with 21 bases in between. In the PCR, 60 Vbeta and 13 Jbeta primers were used. Clones were sequenced by immunoSEQ multiplex PCR, and TCRdb holds only the in-frame ones, with some missing. The sample records roughly 170,000 clones, about 80% being singletons. Sequenced: PBMCs. The chain is built from TRBV19 and TRBJ1-1; the D gene is possibly TRBD1 (5 bases). The sequence was obtained from a man aged 30 to 45 in good health and CMV-seropositive. CDR3 sequence reads: CASSRSVGRQIMNTEAFF. As DNA, the CDR3 is TGTGCCAGTAGTAGGAGTGTGGGCAGACAGATCATGAACACTGAAGCTTTCTTT.